The 4 T cell receptor beta chains listed next were all sequenced from one sample in a study of T-cell memory formation after mild COVID-19 (dated by TCRdb to about 2021). The method was 5' RACE. Sequencing used an Illumina NovaSeq 6000. The public reads were run again by TCRdb, first through fastp at Q25 and then through MiXCR, and only productive beta chains were kept. A single entry per CDR3 protein holds the most common genes and DNA from its merged rows. The sample table records about 320,000 distinct CDR3 sequences; over 11% of these occur just once. In total, the top ten clones hold around 20% of the sample. What was sequenced was PBMCs or a T cell subset sorted from them (not recorded which). These receptors all come from a man younger than 35 who had mild COVID-19 (a few samples of this study predate the infection). The sample titles of this study are shuffled in the database, so cell type and time point are left out; the donor was told from shared clones.

This chain links TRBV7-2 with TRBJ2-2; D not certain. The CDR3 totals 13 residues. Germline loops: CDR1 SGHTA, CDR2 FQGNSA. V lost 4 bases to trimming and J lost 0 bases, with 3 bases between them. CDR3 sequence: CASSWSNTGELFF. The CDR3 DNA reads TGTGCCAGCAGCTGGTCGAACACCGGGGAGCTGTTTTTT.

The V call is TRBV20-1, the J call TRBJ1-5; D remains unclear. The CDR3 is 15 amino acids. Germline CDR1 reads DFQATT; CDR2 reads SNEGSKA (reference sequence). Trimming shortened V by 4 bases and J by 2 bases, and 15 bases separated the two germline ends. CDR3 residues: CSAIGPNQGNQPQHF. For the CDR3, the DNA is TGCAGTGCTATCGGGCCCAACCAAGGCAATCAGCCCCAGCATTTT.

This clonotype was seen at least ten times. The chain has TRBV5-5 and TRBJ2-5; D is unclear. CDR1 is SGHKS and CDR2 is YYEKEE in the germline V gene (reference sequence). Between the trimmed V and J ends, which lost 2 bases and 2 bases, there was a span of 10 bases. This CDR3 has 14 amino acids. CDR3 nucleotide sequence: TGTGCCAGCAGCTTCAGTATACCGCAAGAGACCCAGTACTTC. The encoded protein is CASSFSIPQETQYF.

The sample holds a few counts of this clonotype. V is TRBV12-3 or TRBV12-4 and J is TRBJ2-1, with TRBD2 as a possible D gene (5 bases). CDR3 length: 14 residues. V was clipped by 4 bases and J by 0 bases, with 7 bases between them. This CDR3 reads CASSWRSSYNEQFF. CDR3 coding DNA: TGTGCCAGCAGTTGGAGGAGCTCCTACAATGAGCAGTTCTTC.